The source of this TCR beta chain is a study of blood T cell repertoires in COVID-19. Study summary: The analysed material was cDNA or gDNA that came from T cells, B-cell-depleted T cells, or PBMCs.

The germline V gene encodes CDR1 MNHEY and CDR2 SMNVEV (reference sequence). V was clipped by 6 bases and J by 0 bases; unmatched bases: 11. The length of the CDR3 is 16 residues. Original processing notes: Researchers report that nucleated cell counts were estimated from reference gene primer amplification. Data came from immunoSEQ multiplex PCR; TCRdb stores just in-frame clones and leaves some out. V and J calls and clone size follow that table, whereas D and trimming were derived from the DNA. The sample has a few hundred thousand clones; around 87% are singletons. All enrollees were about 18 to 89 years old and from under 25 US areas.

This receptor was identified in a woman aged 18-29 years with acute COVID-19. The sequenced sample was PBMCs or T cells enriched from blood (not recorded which). This chain uses TRBV27 with TRBJ2-7; TRBD2 agrees at 7 bases. The CDR3 coding sequence is TGTGCCAGCAGACCCAGCGTAGCGGGTAGCTCCTACGAGCAGTACTTC. Its translation: CASRPSVAGSSYEQYF.